These T cell receptor beta chains were read from a single sample in a study of T cells in narcolepsy. TCRdb keeps only in-frame clones here, not all; method: immunoSEQ multiplex PCR. The top ten clones hold around 1.2% of a sample with around 35,000 clones, 90% of them seen once. Sequencing was performed on CD45RA- memory CD4+ T cells from PBMCs. The receptor set was obtained from a human donor with narcolepsy. CDR3s include the opening cysteine and the closing phenylalanine or tryptophan. D genes are given only for firm matches. Not all rows give a size; the values are once, few, many and, for expanded clones, a class.

D	V	J	size	DNA	CDR3
TRBD1	TRBV5-1	TRBJ1-2	NA	TGCGCCAGCAGCTTGGACGGGACAGGGATCTATGGCTACACCTTC	CASSLDGTGIYGYTF
TRBD1	TRBV2	TRBJ2-6	NA	TGTGCCAGCAGTGGCGACAGGGCAGGGGCCAACGTCCTGACTTTC	CASSGDRAGANVLTF
NA	TRBV7-2	TRBJ1-5	once	TGTGCCAGCAGCTTAGGGGGTGTGTCGATGCTACAGCCCCAGCATTTT	CASSLGGVSMLQPQHF
NA	TRBV6-5	TRBJ2-7	NA	TGTGCCAGCAAGGAACTAGCAGGCTACGAGCAGTACTTC	CASKELAGYEQYF
TRBD1	TRBV28	TRBJ1-2	once	TGTGCCAGCAGTTCCGGGACAGGATTACTCTATGGCTACACCTTC	CASSSGTGLLYGYTF
TRBD2	TRBV5-1	TRBJ2-5	NA	TGCGCCAGCAGCTTGGAGGCTAGCGGGGGTCAAGAGACCCAGTACTTC	CASSLEASGGQETQYF
TRBD1	TRBV19	TRBJ1-1	NA	TGTGCCAGTAGCCGACAGGGAAAAGGCCTTATGAACACTGAAGCTTTCTTT	CASSRQGKGLMNTEAFF
NA	TRBV5-1	TRBJ1-2	few	TGCGCCAGCAGCTTAGGCGAGGGGTATGGCTACACCTTC	CASSLGEGYGYTF
TRBD1	TRBV5-6	TRBJ1-2	NA	TGTGCCAGCAGTCAAGACAGGGCCTATGGCTACACCTTC	CASSQDRAYGYTF
NA	TRBV30	TRBJ1-4	NA	TGTGCCTGGAGTGTAAGGGACACGTTTGAAAAACTGTTTTTT	CAWSVRDTFEKLFF
NA	TRBV5-1	TRBJ1-5	NA	TGCGCCAGCGCTGAGGTCCGGAATCAGCCCCAGCATTTT	CASAEVRNQPQHF